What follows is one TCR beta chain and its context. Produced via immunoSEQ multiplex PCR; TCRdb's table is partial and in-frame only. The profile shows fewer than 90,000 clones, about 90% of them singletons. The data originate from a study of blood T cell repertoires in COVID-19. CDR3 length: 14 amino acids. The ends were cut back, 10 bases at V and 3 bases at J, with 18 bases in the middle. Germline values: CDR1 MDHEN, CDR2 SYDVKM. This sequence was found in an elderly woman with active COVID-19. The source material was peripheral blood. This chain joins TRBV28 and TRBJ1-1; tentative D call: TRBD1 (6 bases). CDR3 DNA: TGTGCCACCAGAGACAGGTTAGGGGACACTGAAGCTTTCTTT. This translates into CATRDRLGDTEAFF.